The present TCR beta chain was sequenced within a study of T-cell reconstitution after alpha-beta-depleted transplantation in children. Notes on the study in general: Newly generated T cells supplied most T-cell counts and diversity one year post-transplant.

A library of TCRbeta sequences, prepared with unique molecular identifiers, was generated. TCRdb re-derived calls from the PCR reads in MiXCR, one entry per CDR3 protein. There are over 200,000 distinct CDR3 sequences in the sample; 11% occur only once, and approximately 30% lies in the top ten. There are many counts of this clonotype. Its antigen remains unidentified. The CDR3 has 11 amino acids. V dropped 6 bases and J dropped 0 bases, with 3 bases sitting between them. CDR1 SGHRS and CDR2 YFSETQ come from the germline V gene. The material was PBMCs, obtained before TCRalphabeta/CD19-depleted stem cell transplant. The rearrangement links TRBV5-1 to TRBJ2-5; D gene uncertain. The receptor was isolated from a child less than two years old with acute myeloid leukemia, due to receive a stem cell transplant. CDR3 sequence reads: CASTNQETQYF. The CDR3 nucleotides are TGCGCCAGCACCAACCAAGAGACCCAGTACTTC. Looking up the rest from reference TRBV5-1 and TRBJ2-5 gives the full variable domain: KAGVTQTPRYLIKTRGQQVTLSCSPISGHRSVSWYQQTPGQGLQFLFEYFSETQRNKGNFPGRFSGRQFSNSRSEMNVSTLELGDSALYLCASTNQETQYFGPGTRLLVL.